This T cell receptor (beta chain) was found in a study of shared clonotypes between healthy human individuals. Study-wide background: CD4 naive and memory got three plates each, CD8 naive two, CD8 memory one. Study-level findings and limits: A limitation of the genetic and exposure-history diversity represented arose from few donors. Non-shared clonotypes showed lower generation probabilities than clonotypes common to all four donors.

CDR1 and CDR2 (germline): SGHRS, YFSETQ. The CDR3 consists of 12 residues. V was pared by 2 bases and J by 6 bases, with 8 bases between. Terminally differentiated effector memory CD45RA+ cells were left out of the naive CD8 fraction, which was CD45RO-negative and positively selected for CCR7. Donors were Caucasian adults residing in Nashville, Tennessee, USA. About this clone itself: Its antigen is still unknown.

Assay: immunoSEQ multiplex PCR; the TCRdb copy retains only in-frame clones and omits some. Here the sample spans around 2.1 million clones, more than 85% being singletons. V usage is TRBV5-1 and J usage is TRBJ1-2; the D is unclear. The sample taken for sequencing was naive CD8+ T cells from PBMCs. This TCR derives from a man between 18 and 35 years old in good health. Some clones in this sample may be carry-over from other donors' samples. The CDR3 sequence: CASSLDGDGYTF. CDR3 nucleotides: TGCGCCAGCAGCTTAGATGGGGATGGCTACACCTTC.